These 19 T cell receptor beta chains were sequenced from one sample in a study of graft-versus-host responses after intestinal transplantation. TCRdb's copy holds only in-frame clones and misses some; the assay was immunoSEQ multiplex PCR. The table records around 28,000 clones, over 80% of them present only once. The material was PBMCs, obtained 27 to 29 days after intestinal transplant. Source of these receptors: a human patient who received an intestinal transplant, so some T cells may come from the graft donor.

J is TRBJ2-1 and V is TRBV19, with a tentative D call TRBD2 (6 bases). The length of the CDR3 is 16 residues. Trimming left V 2 bases short and J 2 bases short, with 13 bases between. Germline V gene sequence: CDR1 LNHDA, CDR2 SQIVND (reference sequence). DNA for the CDR3: TGTGCCAGTAGTATATACGGGAGTGCGGCCTACAATGAGCAGTTCTTC. Its protein product is CASSIYGSAAYNEQFF.

The chain is built from TRBV5-5 and TRBJ2-2; 13 bases fit TRBD2. The V gene end was trimmed by 5 bases and the J gene end by 1 base; junction bases not matched to a gene: 5. Germline values: CDR1 SGHKS, CDR2 YYEKEE (reference sequence). The CDR3 is made up of 17 amino acids. CDR3 loop: CASRLAGGPRNTGELFF. The CDR3 DNA reads as TGTGCCAGCAGACTAGCGGGAGGGCCTAGGAACACCGGGGAGCTGTTTTTT.

This chain uses TRBV13 with TRBJ2-7; TRBD1 matches at 8 bases. Losses at the gene ends were 5 bases for V and 1 base for J; bases not matched to a gene: 4. Germline V gene sequence: CDR1 PRHDT, CDR2 FYEKMQ (reference sequence). CDR3 length: 14 residues. The CDR3 DNA reads as TGTGCCAGCAGCCCGGACAGGGTATCCTACGAGCAGTACTTC. This gives the protein CASSPDRVSYEQYF.

The chain has TRBV6-1 and TRBJ1-1; 11 nucleotides align to TRBD1. Germline V gene lookup returns CDR1 MNHNS and CDR2 SASEGT. J was trimmed by 5 bases and V by 4 bases; bases with no gene match: 12. This CDR3 is built from 17 residues. The CDR3 loop reads CASSVTPGQGDQTEAFF. The CDR3 DNA is TGTGCCAGCAGTGTGACCCCGGGACAGGGGGACCAGACTGAAGCTTTCTTT.

As concerns this clone: Other nucleotide sequences in the sample specify the same CDR3. This chain uses TRBV29-1 with TRBJ2-1; tentatively, D is TRBD2 (8 bases). CDR1 SQVTM and CDR2 ANQGSEA come from the germline V gene. The CDR3 is made up of 13 amino acids. Between the trimmed V and J ends, which lost 7 bases and 12 bases, there was a span of 22 bases. The CDR3: CSGARRGREVQFF. The CDR3, as DNA: TGCAGCGGGGCCAGGAGGGGGCGGGAGGTGCAGTTCTTC.

This chain uses TRBV10-2 with TRBJ2-1; D is perhaps TRBD2 (6 bases). This CDR3 has 16 amino acids. CDR1 is WSHSY and CDR2 is SAAADI in the germline V gene. Deletions cut 0 bases from V and 8 bases from J, with 17 bases between. In DNA, the CDR3 is TGCGCCAGCAGTGAGTCGATTGGGACTCTAGGCCATGAGCAGTTCTTC. Its protein product is CASSESIGTLGHEQFF.

The genes are TRBV5-6 and TRBJ2-1; a weak D match, TRBD2 (6 bases). Trimming stripped 5 bases from V and 10 bases from J, with 16 bases between. The CDR3 has 13 residues. Germline V CDR1 and CDR2: SGHDT, YYEEEE. For the CDR3, the DNA is TGTGCCAGCAGGCGGAGGGCCTTATGGGAGCAGTTCTTC. Encoded protein: CASRRRALWEQFF.

V is TRBV11-3 and J is TRBJ2-1; maybe TRBD2 (5 bases). The CDR3 has 16 residues. The germline CDR1 and CDR2 sequences are SGHNT and YENEEA. Trimming pared 3 bases from V and 2 bases from J, leaving 14 bases between. The CDR3 loop reads CASSLGPSPAYNEQFF. CDR3 DNA: TGTGCCAGCAGCTTGGGCCCTAGCCCGGCCTACAATGAGCAGTTCTTC.

This clone was picked up a small number of times. The V and J genes are TRBV27 and TRBJ2-5, with 10 nucleotides matching TRBD2. This CDR3 is built from 24 residues. The V gene's germline CDR1 is MNHEY and CDR2 SMNVEV (reference sequence). With 4 bases clipped from V and 5 bases from J, the junction kept 34 bases outside the gene matches. CDR3 nucleotide sequence: TGTGCCAGCAGTTCGCAGATCGGCGGACTGATAGCGGGGGGACCGGTATCGAGTGAGGAGACCCAGTACTTC. This encodes CASSSQIGGLIAGGPVSSEETQYF.

The chain couples TRBV10-1 to TRBJ2-3; 8 bases fit TRBD2. Unmatched junction bases numbered 0, after V lost 0 bases and J lost 1 base. This CDR3 is 15 amino acids long. Germline CDR1 WNHNN, CDR2 SYGVQD (reference sequence). The CDR3 here is CASSESTSGTDTQYF. DNA for the CDR3: TGCGCCAGCAGTGAGTCGACTAGCGGCACAGATACGCAGTATTTT.

The chain links TRBV28 to TRBJ2-3, with 15 bases fitting TRBD2. Trimming cost V 4 bases and J 2 bases; bases outside gene matches: 4. CDR1 and CDR2 (germline): MDHEN, SYDVKM. This CDR3 spans 17 amino acids. The CDR3 is CASSSGLAGGDTDTQYF. The CDR3 DNA follows: TGTGCCAGCAGTTCTGGACTAGCGGGAGGGGACACAGATACGCAGTATTTT.

V and J are TRBV14 and TRBJ2-1; no firm D call. Trimming removed 8 bases from V and 7 bases from J, with 18 bases in between. Germline CDR1 is SGHDN and CDR2 is FVKESK. This CDR3 comprises 14 residues. CDR3 loop: CASFDSKLPNEQFF. The CDR3 DNA is TGTGCCAGCTTTGACTCGAAACTTCCTAATGAGCAGTTCTTC.

This clone was detected a few times. This chain uses TRBV6-8 with TRBJ1-6, with D uncertain. CDR3 length: 15 residues. CDR1 and CDR2 (germline): MNHGY, SAAAGT. Trimming shortened V by 6 bases and J by 4 bases, and 13 bases separated the two germline ends. CDR3 DNA: TGTGCCAGCAGGGTTACAGTGACTTATAATTCACCCCTCCACTTT. It is translated as CASRVTVTYNSPLHF.

This chain connects TRBV6-1 to TRBJ2-3, with 11 nucleotides matching TRBD2. From germline, CDR1 is MNHNS and CDR2 SASEGT. This CDR3 comprises 13 residues. V lost 6 bases to trimming and J lost 5 bases; unmatched junction nucleotides: 1. This CDR3 reads CASRGLAVDTQYF. CDR3 bases: TGTGCCAGCAGGGGACTAGCGGTAGATACGCAGTATTTT.

The V and J genes are TRBV29-1 and TRBJ2-7; TRBD1 agrees at 8 bases. The CDR3 spans 15 residues. In germline, CDR1 is SQVTM, CDR2 ANQGSEA. V trimming: 7 bases; J trimming: 5 bases; junction bases outside the gene matches: 16. The CDR3 DNA sequence: TGCAGCGCCGGCAGGGGTTTGGACAGGGCCCACGAGCAGTACTTC. It codes for CSAGRGLDRAHEQYF.

The chain uses TRBV28 and TRBJ1-2; 8 bases fit TRBD1. This CDR3 region has 15 residues. The trim removed 7 bases at V and 4 bases at J, leaving 11 bases unmatched. CDR1 is MDHEN, CDR2 SYDVKM, per germline. The CDR3 DNA reads as TGTGCCAGCACCTCGACAGGGGACCCTTTCTATGGCTACACCTTC. Its protein product is CASTSTGDPFYGYTF.

This chain connects TRBV15 to TRBJ2-1, with 9 bases that match TRBD2. Trimming cost V 0 bases and J 3 bases; bases outside gene matches: 15. This CDR3 is built from 20 residues. The germline gives CDR1 LNHNV, CDR2 YYDKDF (reference sequence). The CDR3 DNA sequence: TGTGCCACCAGCAGAGAACATCCTTTAATAGCGGGAGAACACTACAATGAGCAGTTCTTC. Protein: CATSREHPLIAGEHYNEQFF. Drawing the rest from reference TRBV15 and TRBJ2-1, the complete variable domain is DAMVIQNPRYQVTQFGKPVTLSCSQTLNHNVMYWYQQKSSQAPKLLFHYYDKDFNNEADTPDNFQSRRPNTSFCFLDIRSPGLGDTAMYLCATSREHPLIAGEHYNEQFFGPGTRLTVL.

The chain combines TRBV7-6 with TRBJ1-2; D is possibly TRBD1 (6 bases). The CDR3 is 19 amino acids. Trimming left V 0 bases short and J 4 bases short, with 24 bases between. Germline V lookup: CDR1 SGHVS, CDR2 FNYEAQ. CDR3 DNA: TGTGCCAGCAGCTTAGCGCTGGGAGACAGGCCCACCCCCCTCTATGGCTACACCTTC. Its translation is CASSLALGDRPTPLYGYTF.

The sample holds a few counts of this clone. The chain has TRBV6-1 and TRBJ2-2; 11 bases match TRBD2. V lost 6 bases to trimming and J lost 5 bases; unmatched junction nucleotides: 2. There are 14 residues in the CDR3. Germline V gives CDR1 MNHNS, CDR2 SASEGT. The CDR3 nucleotides are TGTGCCAGCAGGAGACTAGCGGGGACCGGGGAGCTGTTTTTT. As protein: CASRRLAGTGELFF.